Described below is a single T cell receptor beta chain sequence and its context. The V and J ends lost 1 base and 9 bases respectively, with 13 bases between them. The germline gives CDR1 MNHNS, CDR2 SASEGT. CDR3 size: 14 residues. Method: immunoSEQ multiplex PCR; TCRdb's copy keeps in-frame clones and lacks some. The sample includes 100,000 or so clones, around nine tenths seen only once; the top ten take more than 5%. The entry originates in a study of blood T cell repertoires in COVID-19. Study context: COVID-19 samples collected from the United States, Italy and Spain covered acute and convalescent phases. PBMCs, B-cell-depleted T cells, or T cells were the source of the cDNA or gDNA that made up the material.

The rearrangement joins TRBV6-1 to TRBJ2-1; no definite D call. The sample comprised peripheral blood. The receptor's source is a man aged 70 or older with acute or convalescent COVID-19. The CDR3 sequence is CASSEGLSPGEQFF. The CDR3 coding sequence is TGTGCCAGCAGTGAAGGGTTAAGTCCGGGTGAGCAGTTCTTC.